The entry below gives a single T cell receptor beta chain sequence along with its context. The antigen it recognizes is unknown. The record has no base qualities; no much larger clone is one base away. Taken with the paper, the label for time point translates to: blood sample drawn before combined kidney and bone marrow transplant. Thawed PBMCs were FACS-sorted into unstimulated Tregs (CD4+CD25+CD127-), CD4+ non-Tregs (CD4+CD25-), CD4 cells and CD8 cells. Patients were several combined kidney and bone marrow transplant recipients from the ITN036ST trial, and only these trial subjects had samples available. Healthy control blood was processed by Ficoll density gradient to PBMCs and cryopreserved; patient PBMCs were collected before and after transplant. The data were taken from a study of Tregs in tolerant kidney transplant recipients (dated by TCRdb to between 2018 and 2021). Study-level background: Related donors were used in the transplants with nonmyeloablative bone marrow transplantation, and mixed chimerism was transient in the human trials. TCRbeta sequencing was used in the study to identify donor-specific regulatory T cells before combined kidney and bone marrow transplantation, and the identified cells were then tracked after transplant.

Spanning cysteine to phenylalanine, the CDR3 consists of 15 amino acids. The DNA shown is the 45-base CDR3, in frame from base 1. Trimming accounts for 4 bases at V and 3 bases at J, while the number of junction bases matched to no gene is 6. According to the germline V gene, CDR1 reads SGHDT and CDR2 reads YYEEEE. Study-wide conclusions, independent of this receptor: Because only a small number of patients were included, the study had limitations, and the results will need to be validated in larger populations as well as under other immunosuppression protocols. For some patients, the PCR primers changed as time went on, which meant samples from those patients could not be compared with one another at the nucleotide level. Expanding Tregs with activated donor B cells appeared to identify the most biologically relevant and donor-specific TCRbeta repertoire. Although technical replication error seemed to be minimal, the question of biological reproducibility was not addressed directly. Donor-specific Treg expansion exceeded global Treg expansion in tolerant patients, suggesting antigen-driven rather than nonspecific expansion.

Genomic DNA was extracted from sorted cells with the QIAGEN DNeasy Blood and Tissue Kit for TCRbeta CDR3 sequencing. High-throughput TCRbeta CDR3 sequencing, including PCR amplification with bias correction and internal controls, was performed commercially through immunoSEQ. Per the authors' processing: A unique productive TCRbeta sequence was defined by the CDR3 nucleotide sequence when primers matched, and otherwise by the CDR3 amino acid sequence together with the Vbeta and Jbeta genes. To correct sorting error, sequences shared between sorted populations at a frequency ratio of 2:1 or less were removed; the rest were assigned to the higher population. Donor-reactive sequences were defined as at least 5-fold expanded in CFSE-low cells versus unstimulated cells, with frequency of at least 0.01% in CFSE-low cells. Repertoire divergence was quantified by Jensen-Shannon divergence using the top 100 TCRbeta sequences ranked by frequency. When a sample had multiple sequencing runs, each run was corrected for sorting error separately and the runs were then pooled. As stored in TCRdb, this immuneACCESS dataset retains in-frame rearrangements with V and J assigned. A fraction of the clones does not appear; measured against another copy, unresolved V genes explain less than half of the discrepancy, and the remainder lacks a known reason. V and J calls and clone size are as listed in that table; D and trimming were resolved from the DNA. The sample table shows 90,000 to 130,000 clones, and almost 90% are seen once. The ten largest clonotypes hold 0.34% of the sample.

Sequencing was performed on CD4+ T cells from blood, taken before the transplant. The chain joins TRBV5-6 to TRBJ1-5; TRBD1 aligns with 8 central bases. The origin of this receptor is a human donor who received a combined kidney and bone marrow transplant. The DNA reads TGTGCCAGCAGCCTAGACAGGGGTCACAATCAGCCCCAGCATTTT. Its amino acids are CASSLDRGHNQPQHF.